Presented here are 32 T cell receptor beta chains from one specimen sequenced in a study of cytomegalovirus exposure and HLA in healthy donors. A multiplex PCR was run with 60 Vbeta primers and 13 Jbeta primers. The method was immunoSEQ multiplex PCR; TCRdb's version includes in-frame clones alone and lacks a portion of them. Here the sample spans about 170,000 clones, about 80% being singletons. The material sequenced was PBMCs. The receptor set was obtained from a man in his forties in good health and CMV-seropositive.

The chain uses TRBV7-2 and TRBJ2-2; 8 bases map to TRBD1. CDR1 and CDR2 (germline): SGHTA, FQGNSA. V shed 5 bases and J 6 bases; nucleotides not matched to a gene: 17. This CDR3 has 18 amino acids. The CDR3 DNA sequence: TGTGCCAGCAGCCCCCCGTCAGGGGGCTGGCGGAGCGCCGGGGAGCTGTTTTTT. Amino acid sequence: CASSPPSGGWRSAGELFF.

This clone was detected only a few times. The chain uses TRBV7-8 and TRBJ1-1, with D possibly being TRBD1 (6 bases). Deletions cut 5 bases from V and 3 bases from J, with 10 bases between. Germline-derived CDR1 and CDR2 are SGHVS and FQNEAQ. The length of the CDR3 is 13 residues. CDR3 nucleotides: TGTGCCAGCAGCCGTGACAGGCACACTGAAGCTTTCTTT. Translation gives CASSRDRHTEAFF.

CDR3 DNA: TGCGCCAGCAGCCGAGGGGGCTTTAGCGAGCAGTACTTC. It encodes CASSRGGFSEQYF. The chain joins TRBV5-1 to TRBJ2-7; TRBD1 aligns across 7 bases. V dropped 4 bases and J dropped 6; count of bases not matched to a gene: 7. Looked up from germline, CDR1 is SGHRS and CDR2 is YFSETQ. This CDR3 has 13 amino acids.

The chain joins TRBV9 to TRBJ2-3; 9 bases match TRBD2. The CDR3 runs 12 residues. CDR1 is SGDLS, CDR2 YYNGEE, per germline. After removal of 4 bases from V and 8 bases from J, the junction contained 2 bases not matched to a gene. The CDR3 nucleotides read TGTGCCAGCAGCCTTAGCGGGAGTACGCAGTATTTT. This codes for CASSLSGSTQYF.

The chain couples TRBV2 to TRBJ1-2; tentative D call: TRBD1 (5 bases). Looked up from germline, CDR1 is SNHLY and CDR2 is FYNNEI. This CDR3 spans 13 amino acids. Trimming took 7 bases from V and 4 from J, leaving 13 bases between them. CDR3 DNA sequence: TGTGCCAGCATGAGACAGCTAATCTATGGCTACACCTTC. Amino acid sequence: CASMRQLIYGYTF.

The chain couples TRBV7-9 to TRBJ2-3; no definite D call. V was pared by 6 bases and J by 2 bases, with 9 bases between. Germline CDR1 and CDR2: SEHNR and FQNEAQ (reference sequence). This CDR3 comprises 13 residues. CDR3 protein: CASRVAATDTQYF. The DNA for the CDR3 is TGTGCCAGCAGGGTAGCAGCCACAGATACGCAGTATTTT.

The chain carries TRBV29-1 and TRBJ1-5; possible D gene TRBD1, 5 bases. Germline V lookup: CDR1 SQVTM, CDR2 ANQGSEA. The CDR3 is made up of 13 amino acids. V shed 0 bases and J shed 9 bases, with 12 bases lying between them. The CDR3 protein is CSVEEGGGTPQHF. The CDR3 region has the DNA TGCAGCGTTGAAGAGGGGGGGGGAACGCCCCAGCATTTT.

This chain uses TRBV29-1 with TRBJ2-3; TRBD2 aligns across 9 bases. With V trimmed by 4 bases and J by 6 bases, 11 bases remained unmatched. The CDR3 loop spans 15 amino acids. Germline V gene sequence: CDR1 SQVTM, CDR2 ANQGSEA. The CDR3 DNA follows: TGCAGCGTTGCGGTCGGCGGGAGGGCCCCCGATACGCAGTATTTT. It translates to CSVAVGGRAPDTQYF.

CDR3 in amino acids: CASSFGTANTGELFF. The CDR3 nucleotides are TGTGCCAGCAGTTTCGGGACAGCGAACACCGGGGAGCTGTTTTTT. The chain employs TRBV27 and TRBJ2-2; 7 bases are a match to TRBD1. The V segment lost 3 bases and the J segment 0 bases; nucleotides outside the gene matches: 1. The CDR3 consists of 15 residues. Germline CDR1 MNHEY, CDR2 SMNVEV (reference sequence).

A single count supports this clone. The V and J genes are TRBV27 and TRBJ1-2; maybe TRBD1 (6 bases). The CDR3 has 18 residues. With 0 bases removed from V and 3 bases from J, the gap between germline ends came to 20 bases. Germline lookup yields CDR1 MNHEY and CDR2 SMNVEV (reference sequence). This CDR3 is CASSLSRGGPPGYYGYTF. CDR3 nucleotide sequence: TGTGCCAGCAGTTTATCGAGGGGGGGGCCCCCGGGTTACTATGGCTACACCTTC.

The chain is built from TRBV6-5 and TRBJ2-7; D unclear. CDR1 and CDR2 from the germline V gene are MNHEY and SVGAGI. V was trimmed by 6 bases and J by 2 bases, leaving 14 bases between them. The CDR3 runs to 14 residues. CDR3 loop: CASRTPHSPYEQYF. CDR3 coding DNA: TGTGCCAGCAGAACCCCACATTCCCCCTACGAGCAGTACTTC.

The CDR3 bases are TGTGCCAGCAGCTTGGGGCTAGCGGGAGGGGAGGAGCAGTTCTTC. It translates to CASSLGLAGGEEQFF. V usage is TRBV11-3 and J usage is TRBJ2-1, with 12 positions matching TRBD2. CDR1 SGHNT and CDR2 YENEEA come from the germline V gene. V lost 3 bases to trimming and J lost 10 bases; unmatched junction nucleotides: 7. This CDR3 is 15 amino acids long.

V and J are TRBV7-8 and TRBJ2-5; D unresolved. The CDR3 sequence is 15 residues long. The germline V and J ends were trimmed by 5 bases and 7 bases, with 20 bases remaining between them. Germline V gives CDR1 SGHVS, CDR2 FQNEAQ. The CDR3 nucleotides read TGTGCCAGCAGCCCAGCCACAACCTCGGGTGTGACCCAGTACTTC. This gives the protein CASSPATTSGVTQYF.

This chain joins TRBV7-7 and TRBJ2-5; 10 nucleotides align to TRBD2. Germline CDR1 SSHAT, CDR2 FNYEAQ (reference sequence). This CDR3 comprises 14 residues. The trim removed 6 bases at V and 3 bases at J, leaving 4 bases unmatched. The CDR3, as DNA: TGTGCCAGCAGTCGAAGCGGGAGGGAAGAGACCCAGTACTTC. It yields the protein CASSRSGREETQYF.

The chain combines TRBV5-1 with TRBJ1-5; the D gene is possibly TRBD1 (5 bases). CDR1 is SGHRS, CDR2 YFSETQ, per germline. There are 16 residues in the CDR3. The V end lost 0 bases, the J end lost 2 bases, and 12 bases lay between the germline ends. The CDR3 DNA reads TGCGCCAGCAGCTTGGAAGGGGATTTTCGCAATCAGCCCCAGCATTTT. As protein: CASSLEGDFRNQPQHF.

This chain links TRBV5-6 with TRBJ2-7, with TRBD2 matching over 9 bases. Trimming removed 0 bases from V and 2 bases from J; junction bases left unmatched: 3. Per the germline V gene, CDR1 is SGHDT and CDR2 is YYEEEE. This CDR3 has 15 amino acids. The CDR3 here is CASSLGLAEAYEQYF. The CDR3, as DNA: TGTGCCAGCAGCTTGGGACTAGCGGAGGCCTACGAGCAGTACTTC.

This clone was picked up one time. Here the CDR3 DNA reads TGTGCCAGCAGTGTGCGTTTTTTGGGCGTCGATGAGCAGTTCTTC. Encoded protein: CASSVRFLGVDEQFF. V usage is TRBV27 and J usage is TRBJ2-1; no reliable D call. V lost 5 bases, J lost 8 bases, and 19 bases lay in between. Per germline, CDR1 MNHEY and CDR2 SMNVEV (reference sequence). The CDR3 contains 15 residues.

The V call is TRBV25-1, the J call TRBJ2-7; D perhaps matches TRBD2 (5 bases). V lost 5 bases to trimming and J lost 3 bases, with 8 bases between them. This CDR3 is built from 12 residues. The germline CDR1 and CDR2 sequences are MGHDK and SYGVNS. For the CDR3, the DNA is TGTGCCAGCAGTAGCGGAGTCTACGAGCAGTACTTC. It codes for CASSSGVYEQYF.

The rearrangement joins TRBV9 to TRBJ1-1; no clear D gene. The CDR3 length is 14 residues. Trimming left V 0 bases short and J 1 base short, with 7 bases between. Germline CDR1 SGDLS, CDR2 YYNGEE. This CDR3 reads CASSVVAENTEAFF. CDR3 nucleotide sequence: TGTGCCAGCAGCGTAGTAGCGGAGAACACTGAAGCTTTCTTT.

A remark on this clone: The identical CDR3 is also encoded by other nucleotide sequences in the sample. The gene calls are TRBV21-1 and TRBJ1-2; the table's D gene call, TRBD1, was not cross checked with the DNA. TRBV21-1 is recorded as a pseudogene. The CDR3 spans 14 residues. This CDR3 reads CASSKATGDPGYTF. Written as DNA, the CDR3 is TGTGCTAGCAGCAAGGCCACAGGGGACCCTGGCTACACCTTC.

V gene TRBV4-1 combines with J gene TRBJ1-1; TRBD1 agrees at 7 bases. The germline V gene encodes CDR1 MGHRA and CDR2 YSYEKL. CDR3 size: 14 residues. The J segment lost 1 base and the V segment lost 4 bases, leaving 3 bases of the junction unmatched. The CDR3 reads CASSLGQENTEAFF. In nucleotides, the CDR3 is TGCGCCAGCAGCCTTGGACAGGAGAACACTGAAGCTTTCTTT.

This clone has just one count. This chain connects TRBV11-2 to TRBJ2-1; possible D gene TRBD1, 6 bases. The V end lost 5 bases, the J end lost 0 bases, and 14 bases lay between the germline ends. The V gene's germline CDR1 is SGHAT and CDR2 FQNNGV. The length of the CDR3 is 16 residues. The CDR3 DNA follows: TGTGCCAGCAGCCAGCGACAGGACAGCTCCTACAATGAGCAGTTCTTC. It encodes CASSQRQDSSYNEQFF.

The rearrangement links TRBV27 to TRBJ2-3; 7 positions match TRBD1. CDR3 length: 20 residues. J was trimmed by 1 base and V by 5 bases; bases with no gene match: 21. Germline values: CDR1 MNHEY, CDR2 SMNVEV (reference sequence). The CDR3 protein is CASSLAVRLRRDSRTDTQYF. CDR3 in DNA: TGTGCCAGCAGTCTCGCTGTCCGATTACGCCGGGACAGCCGCACAGATACGCAGTATTTT.

The rearrangement joins TRBV12-5 to TRBJ1-3, with 8 positions matching TRBD1. The CDR3 contains 15 residues. The germline CDR1 and CDR2 sequences are LGHNT and FRNRAP. V was pared by 6 bases and J by 0 bases, with 4 bases of the junction left unmatched. CDR3 region: CASGSTGGSGNTIYF. DNA of the CDR3: TGTGCTAGTGGCTCTACAGGGGGCTCTGGAAACACCATATATTTT.

J is TRBJ1-5 and V is TRBV6-6; 9 bases are shared with TRBD1. V lost 0 bases, J lost 7 bases, and 7 bases stayed unmatched. Germline CDR1 and CDR2: MNHNY and SVGAGI (reference sequence). The CDR3 covers 16 residues. The CDR3 DNA reads as TGTGCCAGCAGTTACTCTCCGGGACAGGGAGGCCAGCCCCAGCATTTT. This encodes CASSYSPGQGGQPQHF.

The chain links TRBV11-3 to TRBJ2-2; no clear D. Trimming removed 5 bases at V and 6 bases at J, with 13 bases between. The germline CDR1 and CDR2 sequences are SGHNT and YENEEA. The CDR3 spans 14 residues. The CDR3 coding sequence is TGTGCCAGCAGCCCCGCCCGTGGAGCCGGGGAGCTGTTTTTT. Its protein product is CASSPARGAGELFF.

As concerns this clone: Within the sample, other DNA sequences also encode this same CDR3. The CDR3 DNA is TGTGCCAGTAGTACCCGGACGGGAGGGTCCTACGAGCAGTACTTC. This sequence encodes CASSTRTGGSYEQYF. This chain links TRBV19 with TRBJ2-7; 8 nucleotides agree with TRBD2. Trimming removed 4 bases from V and 1 base from J; junction bases left unmatched: 6. The CDR3 extends over 15 amino acids. The germline CDR1 and CDR2 sequences are LNHDA and SQIVND (reference sequence). Filled out from reference TRBV19 and TRBJ2-7, the complete variable domain reads DGGITQSPKYLFRKEGQNVTLSCEQNLNHDAMYWYRQDPGQGLRLIYYSQIVNDFQKGDIAEGYSVSREKKESFPLTVTSAQKNPTAFYLCASSTRTGGSYEQYFGPGTRLTVT.

The chain is built from TRBV6-5 and TRBJ2-3, with unresolved D. V was cut by 4 bases and J by 3 bases, with 5 bases left in between. Germline CDR1 reads MNHEY; CDR2 reads SVGAGI. This CDR3 region has 12 residues. The CDR3 loop is CASSSVTDTQYF. Written as DNA, the CDR3 is TGTGCCAGCAGTTCCGTTACAGATACGCAGTATTTT.

The J gene is TRBJ1-1, the V gene TRBV27; 8 nucleotides match TRBD1. The CDR3 consists of 15 residues. The germline gives CDR1 MNHEY, CDR2 SMNVEV (reference sequence). Trimming took 0 bases from V and 6 from J; bases not matched to a gene: 6. As DNA, the CDR3 is TGTGCCAGCAGTTTATCCCAGGGGGCGCGATCTGAAGCTTTCTTT. This codes for CASSLSQGARSEAFF.

The J gene is TRBJ2-1, the V gene TRBV11-3; D unresolved. The CDR3 consists of 19 residues. Germline assignment: CDR1 SGHNT and CDR2 YENEEA. V was clipped by 4 bases and J by 1 base, with 23 bases between them. CDR3 nucleotide sequence: TGTGCCAGCAGCTCCCTCCTTTGGGCCAGAGCCGGATCCTACAATGAGCAGTTCTTC. This gives the protein CASSSLLWARAGSYNEQFF.

V and J are TRBV7-9 and TRBJ1-1; 8 bases map to TRBD1. Losses at the gene ends were 2 bases for V and 8 bases for J; bases not matched to a gene: 10. Germline V lookup: CDR1 SEHNR, CDR2 FQNEAQ (reference sequence). The CDR3 loop spans 15 amino acids. The CDR3 reads CASSLLRRTGHEAFF. CDR3 coding DNA: TGTGCCAGCAGCTTACTCCGTCGGACAGGGCACGAAGCTTTCTTT.

The V gene is TRBV27, the J gene TRBJ1-6, with D tentatively TRBD1 (6 bases). The CDR3 sequence is 16 residues long. Germline loops: CDR1 MNHEY, CDR2 SMNVEV (reference sequence). V lost 7 bases, J lost 3 bases, and 16 bases lay in between. CDR3 nucleotide sequence: TGTGCCAGCAAGAGAACATCGGGACACTATAATTCACCCCTCCACTTT. This sequence encodes CASKRTSGHYNSPLHF.